This TCR beta chain was obtained from a study of cytomegalovirus exposure and HLA in healthy donors. Findings and limits, study-wide: The authors listed about 170 TCR beta chains as cytomegalovirus-associated. High sensitivity and specificity were reportedly achieved when the classifier diagnosed cytomegalovirus status. Looking again later, the authors saw that most CMV-associated TCR beta chains seemed HLA-restricted.

PCR involved 60 Vbeta and 13 Jbeta primers. Profiling relied on immunoSEQ multiplex PCR, and the TCRdb table lists in-frame clones only, not all of them. The sample contains about 190,000 clones, less than 85% of which appear only once. The CDR3 extends over 16 amino acids. CDR1 MRHNA and CDR2 SNTAGT come from the germline V gene. V shed 4 bases and J 4 bases; nucleotides not matched to a gene: 2. A note on this clone: Its antigen is still unknown.

V is TRBV6-4 and J is TRBJ2-3; 16 bases match TRBD2. Sequences were obtained from PBMCs. The sequence was obtained from a young man in good health and CMV-seropositive. The CDR3 DNA follows: TGTGCCAGCAGTGCGGGACTAGCGGGAGGGTCAGATACGCAGTATTTT. Translation gives CASSAGLAGGSDTQYF.